This T cell receptor beta chain was documented in a study of graft-versus-host responses after intestinal transplantation. Overall study: The study gave all recipients anti-thymocyte globulin induction, then tacrolimus and steroids for 2 to 3 years.

Points from the study as a whole: Those patients showing graft-donor T cell macrochimerism displayed high graft-versus-host to host-versus-graft clonal ratios in allografts. Recipient marrow contained GvH clones, some of which appeared first in ileum or blood.

The method was immunoSEQ multiplex PCR; TCRdb's version includes in-frame clones alone and lacks a portion of them. The sample includes roughly 100,000 clones, approximately 93% seen only once; the top ten take approximately 1%. The count of this clone is one. The antigen is unknown. This clonotype originated in a human donor who received an intestinal transplant. The specimen comprised unstimulated CD8+ T cells sorted from spleen or lymph node cells, sampled before intestinal transplant.

In DNA, the CDR3 is TGTGCCAGCAGCGGGGGCACCGGGGAGCTGTTTTTT. Translation: CASSGGTGELFF. The rearrangement joins TRBV7-2 to TRBJ2-2; the D call may be TRBD1 or TRBD2 (5 bases each). Trimming left V 5 bases short and J 4 bases short, with 5 bases between. The CDR3 sequence is 12 residues long. CDR1 SGHTA and CDR2 FQGNSA come from the germline V gene.